This is a list of T cell receptor beta chains from one sample in a study of a mutant IDH1 vaccine in newly diagnosed glioma. Here immunoSEQ multiplex PCR was the method, and the copy in TCRdb shows in-frame clones only, minus some. The repertoire holds 35,000 to 50,000 clones, with around 83% as singletons. No antigens are known for them. Here the sequenced sample was PBMCs, taken from a glioma patient whose treatment included an IDH1 peptide vaccine. The source is a man aged 35-49 years with glioma. Each CDR3 is given with its conserved first and last residue. The D gene is left open where the match is weak. A clone size is listed for some rows: how often the clone was seen (once, few, many), or a class if it is expanded.

>TRBV27|once|TRBJ2-1|TRBD1
TGTGCCAGCAGTTTATATGGGACAGGTAGAAATGAGCAGTTCTTC
CASSLYGTGRNEQFF
>TRBV7-2|.|TRBJ2-7|.
TGTGCCAGCAGCCTGCGTTCGGGCGAGTTCCCCTACGAGCAGTACTTC
CASSLRSGEFPYEQYF
>TRBV28|.|TRBJ1-1|.
TGTGCCAGCGTTATGGGGAGCCCCACTGAAGCTTTCTTT
CASVMGSPTEAFF
>TRBV9|.|TRBJ2-7|.
TGTGCCAGCAGCGGACGTCGGTCTGGGTACGAGCAGTACTTC
CASSGRRSGYEQYF
>TRBV7-9|.|TRBJ1-3|.
TGTGCCAGCAGCTTAGGGGCCTGGGGTGTTTCTGGAAACACCATATATTTT
CASSLGAWGVSGNTIYF
>TRBV5-1|.|TRBJ1-5|TRBD1
TGCGCCAGCAGCCCGGACAGGCCCAATCAGCCCCAGCATTTT
CASSPDRPNQPQHF
>TRBV7-9|.|TRBJ2-2|.
TGTGCCAGCTCGACGGACTTGCCGAACACCGGGGAGCTGTTTTTT
CASSTDLPNTGELFF
>TRBV5-4|.|TRBJ1-2|.
TGTGCCAGCAGCCGAAACTTAGGACAGACTAACTATGGCTACACCTTC
CASSRNLGQTNYGYTF
>TRBV2|.|TRBJ2-3|.
TGTGCCAGCAGTGAGTTACTCCCCACAGATACGCAGTATTTT
CASSELLPTDTQYF
>TRBV7-2|.|TRBJ1-5|.
TGTGCCAGCAGCTTAAGTAGAGACCGTAATCAGCCCCAGCATTTT
CASSLSRDRNQPQHF
>TRBV15|few|TRBJ1-5|.
TGTGCCACCAGCAGAGATCTGGGGTCGGGTCAGCCCCAGCATTTT
CATSRDLGSGQPQHF
>TRBV4-1|.|TRBJ2-7|.
TGCGCCAGCAGCCAAGTAGGAGGGTTCTACGAGCAGTACTTC
CASSQVGGFYEQYF
>TRBV7-2|.|TRBJ1-5|.
TGTGCCAGCAGCAGTCAGCTCAATCAGCCCCAGCATTTT
CASSSQLNQPQHF
>TRBV6-1|.|TRBJ1-2|TRBD1
TGTGCCAGCAAGTCATCAGGGGGGGATTTGTATGGCTACACCTTC
CASKSSGGDLYGYTF
>TRBV5-4|.|TRBJ1-4|.
TGTGCCAGCAGCTCGGTCAGGGGTGGAGACGAAAAACTGTTTTTT
CASSSVRGGDEKLFF
>TRBV19|.|TRBJ1-5|TRBD1
TGTGCCAGTAGTATTACAGGGGTTGTTTCGCCCCAGCATTTT
CASSITGVVSPQHF
>TRBV5-1|.|TRBJ2-1|TRBD2
TGCGCCAGCAGCTTGACCGGGACTAGCGTTGACAATGAGCAGTTCTTC
CASSLTGTSVDNEQFF
>TRBV19|.|TRBJ1-3|.
TGTGCCAGTAGTGCGGCGGTTCGGGCAGTGCTCCGGAATGGAAACACCATATATTTT
CASSAAVRAVLRNGNTIYF
>TRBV5-1|.|TRBJ1-3|.
TGCGCCAGCAGCCCGGTCCTCTCTGGAAACACCATATATTTT
CASSPVLSGNTIYF
>TRBV5-6|.|TRBJ2-5|.
TGTGCCAGCACCGCCGGGGCTATTAGGGAGACCCAGTACTTC
CASTAGAIRETQYF
>TRBV5-1|once|TRBJ2-7|.
TGCGCCAGCAGCTTGGGAGGCCTACCATCCTACGAGCAGTACTTC
CASSLGGLPSYEQYF
>TRBV28|.|TRBJ1-3|.
TGTGCCAGTTGGGGGGGGCCCATCTCTGGAAACACCATATATTTT
CASWGGPISGNTIYF
>TRBV7-2|.|TRBJ1-1|.
TGTGCCAGCAGCTCATACTACGGCCTCGAAGCTTTCTTT
CASSSYYGLEAFF
>TRBV7-2|.|TRBJ2-7|.
TGTGCCAGCAGTCCCTTAGGGGGTTACGAGCAGTACTTC
CASSPLGGYEQYF
>TRBV6-1|.|TRBJ1-2|.
TGTGCCAGCAGTGAATTCGGGAGGGATAAGGGCTACACCTTC
CASSEFGRDKGYTF
>TRBV5-1|.|TRBJ2-7|.
TGCGCCAGCAGCTTCCGTACAGAACAAGACGAGCAGTACTTC
CASSFRTEQDEQYF
>TRBV5-5|.|TRBJ2-7|TRBD1
TGTGCCAGCAGCGCCCAGGGGGCCTACGAGCAGTACTTC
CASSAQGAYEQYF
>TRBV5-6|.|TRBJ1-4|.
TGTGCCAGCAGCACCTCCCGGGGGGGAAGCGAAAAACTGTTTTTT
CASSTSRGGSEKLFF
>TRBV6-4|.|TRBJ1-4|.
TGTGCCAGCAGTGCCCTGTACGGTGAAAAACTGTTTTTT
CASSALYGEKLFF
>TRBV2|.|TRBJ1-5|.
TGTGCCAGCATGGGGCCTTATAGCAATCAGCCCCAGCATTTT
CASMGPYSNQPQHF
>TRBV11-2|.|TRBJ2-3|.
TGTGCCAGCAGCTCGGGGGGCTTTAGTGGGGATACGCAGTATTTT
CASSSGGFSGDTQYF
>TRBV6-5|.|TRBJ2-4|TRBD1
TGTGCCAGCAGTTCACAGGGGAGCGGCCCCAAAAACATTCAGTACTTC
CASSSQGSGPKNIQYF
>TRBV15|.|TRBJ2-7|TRBD1
TGTGCCACCAGCAGTGGCCGCCTCGACTGGACAGGGGTTTACGAGCAGTACTTC
CATSSGRLDWTGVYEQYF
>TRBV4-2|once|TRBJ1-2|.
TGTGCCAGCAGCCAGACAGGACCCTATGGCTACACCTTC
CASSQTGPYGYTF
>TRBV25-1|.|TRBJ1-5|.
TGTGCCAGCAGTGACTCGGGCCGTGGCAATCAGCCCCAGCATTTT
CASSDSGRGNQPQHF
>TRBV5-4|.|TRBJ2-7|TRBD2
TGTGCCAGCAGCCATCCGGGACTAGCGGGAGGTGGCGAGCAGTACTTC
CASSHPGLAGGGEQYF
>TRBV4-1|.|TRBJ2-2|TRBD2
TGCGCCAGCAGCCAAGACAGCGGGAGCGCGAACACCGGGGAGCTGTTTTTT
CASSQDSGSANTGELFF
>TRBV5-1|.|TRBJ2-5|.
TGCGCCAGCAGCTTGGTTGGGCCACAAGAGACCCAGTACTTC
CASSLVGPQETQYF
>TRBV2|.|TRBJ2-1|.
TGTGCCAGCAGTCCGACAGTCTACAATGAGCAGTTCTTC
CASSPTVYNEQFF
>TRBV4-2|.|TRBJ1-1|TRBD1
TGTGCCAGCAGCCCAGGACAGGGCGGGGACACTGAAGCTTTCTTT
CASSPGQGGDTEAFF
>TRBV5-6|.|TRBJ1-2|.
TGTGCCAGCAGCTTGCCGGGGGGCAGAGATGGCTACACCTTC
CASSLPGGRDGYTF
>TRBV5-6|.|TRBJ2-6|TRBD1
TGTGCCAGCAGCCTGGGGGACAGTTATTATGGGGCCAACGTCCTGACTTTC
CASSLGDSYYGANVLTF
>TRBV7-2|.|TRBJ2-1|.
TGTGCCAGCAGCCCGAAGTGGGGGGGCTACTCCTACAATGAGCAGTTCTTC
CASSPKWGGYSYNEQFF
>TRBV7-3|.|TRBJ2-7|.
TGTGCCAGCAGCCCAGGGGTCTATACGGAGGAGCAGTACTTC
CASSPGVYTEEQYF
>TRBV7-9|.|TRBJ1-4|.
TGTGCCAGCACCGACGAACAGGGCTTGTATGAAAAACTGTTTTTT
CASTDEQGLYEKLFF
>TRBV5-6|.|TRBJ2-7|.
TGTGCCAGCAGCAGGGGGGGCGGGAGCTCGTACGAGCAGTACTTC
CASSRGGGSSYEQYF
>TRBV19|.|TRBJ1-5|.
TGTGCCAGTAGTATATGGGGGAGAAATCAGCCCCAGCATTTT
CASSIWGRNQPQHF
>TRBV6-5|.|TRBJ2-4|.
TGTGCCAGCAGTTACTCGAGGGGGGCCAAAAACATTCAGTACTTC
CASSYSRGAKNIQYF
>TRBV2|.|TRBJ2-7|.
TGTGCCAGCAACCGCAGACTCTCCTACGAGCAGTACTTC
CASNRRLSYEQYF
>TRBV5-6|.|TRBJ2-3|.
TGTGCCAGCAGTTTGACTTCAGATACGCAGTATTTT
CASSLTSDTQYF
>TRBV10-3|.|TRBJ1-2|.
TGTGCCATCAAGAGCCCACAAAGGAAGAACTATGGCTACACCTTC
CAIKSPQRKNYGYTF
>TRBV19|.|TRBJ2-7|.
TGTGCCAGTAGTATCAGGGACACCTACGAGCAGTACTTC
CASSIRDTYEQYF
>TRBV7-7|once|TRBJ2-1|.
TGTGCCAGCAGCTTAGGCGCGGGCTCTTCCAATGAGCAGTTCTTC
CASSLGAGSSNEQFF
>TRBV9|.|TRBJ2-7|TRBD2
TGTGCCAGCAGCGCAAGACCGGCGGGAGGCCACGAGCAGTACTTC
CASSARPAGGHEQYF